This TCR beta chain was profiled in a study of blood T cells in healthy people across ages. Trimming cost V 2 bases and J 8 bases; bases outside gene matches: 4. The germline V gene has CDR1 MNHEY and CDR2 SMNVEV (reference sequence). The CDR3 runs 13 residues. Primers used in a second PCR of roughly 7 to 11 cycles were a sample-barcoded 5' primer and a J-beta primer mix. TCRdb independently ran MiXCR on the 5' RACE reads; one entry per CDR3 protein. The profile covers hundreds of thousands of distinct CDR3 sequences, with about 42% appearing a single time and less than 25% taken by the ten largest. Concerning this clonotype: Its antigen is unidentified.

General study results and limits: The unsorted PBMCs prevented any conclusive comparison of naive versus antigen-experienced cells. Per million T cells, TCR beta diversity dropped about linearly as age rose. Among long-lived donors, naive CD4+ cells were more numerous and diversity higher than in aged donors.

This clonotype originated in a woman aged 60 to 75 in good health. Sequencing was carried out using blood. This chain links TRBV27 with TRBJ1-2; TRBD1 agrees at 8 bases. Here the CDR3 reads CASSLRQGKGYTF. In DNA form, the CDR3 reads TGTGCCAGCAGTTTACGACAGGGGAAAGGCTACACCTTC.